The rows below give T cell receptor beta chains drawn from one sample of a study of breast tumors, draining lymph nodes, adjacent tissues. TCRdb re-called the multiplex PCR reads through MiXCR, storing one row per CDR3 protein. Here the sample spans some 170,000 distinct CDR3 sequences, roughly a third being singletons. Sequencing was done on a sample of axillary lymph node tissue. Source of these receptors: a female donor with breast cancer. Some clones in this sample may be carry-over from other donors' samples. The CDR3 runs from the conserved cysteine through the conserved F or W.

CDR3aa | len | v_gene
CASSLRDSTYNEQFF | 15 | TRBV6-4
CASSYANYEQYF | 12 | TRBV6-2/TRBV6-3
CASSVRGDFANTGELFF | 17 | TRBV9
CSAPDGTSRRPQHF | 14 | TRBV20-1
CASSLLVDTQYF | 12 | TRBV28
CASSLNGGDEQFF | 13 | TRBV5-8
CASSQDVSGVGLFF | 14 | TRBV11-2
CASSRGTGGGQPQHF | 15 | TRBV12-3/TRBV12-4
CAISDHTRDSRNSPLHF | 17 | TRBV6-4
CASSARWTGMGGANVLTF | 18 | TRBV25-1
CASSLGGGEGNYGYTF | 16 | TRBV4-1
CASSYRGPGLAGGGELFF | 18 | TRBV6-5
CSASPPEGVNYGYTF | 15 | TRBV20-1
CASSIGLETQHF | 12 | TRBV2
CASTRLAGGSTDTQYF | 16 | TRBV6-1
CASSIDQSGQVGGYTF | 16 | TRBV19
CASSGGASYEQYF | 13 | TRBV5-1
CASSAQTRGGDEQYF | 15 | TRBV9
CSVDFTDTQYF | 11 | TRBV29-1
CASSLGASFYEQFF | 14 | TRBV7-9
CASSLTGANQPQHF | 14 | TRBV12-3/TRBV12-4
CASSVDKWGINEQFF | 15 | TRBV6-4
CSAPLDSGTGTDTQYF | 16 | TRBV20-1
CASSWRGGATEAFF | 14 | TRBV6-5
CASSDTLRDNEQFF | 14 | TRBV11-2
CASSPSRGAYEQYF | 14 | TRBV27
CASSPGNTGELFF | 13 | TRBV6-2/TRBV6-3
CASSQEQLISTGELFF | 16 | TRBV4-3